The 23 T cell receptor beta chains below all came from one sample that was sequenced in a study of PD-1 blockade in mismatch repair-deficient tumors. Assay used: immunoSEQ multiplex PCR; TCRdb lists only in-frame clones, some missing. The sample lists 56,000 or so clones, around four fifths seen once, with 3.3% in the top ten. Sequencing used peripheral blood, obtained 4 weeks after starting pembrolizumab. These receptors all stem from an adult with mismatch repair-deficient cancer.

The chain combines TRBV4-3 with TRBJ2-3; perhaps TRBD1 as D (6 bases). The V end lost 1 base, the J end lost 8 bases, and 16 bases lay between the germline ends. The CDR3 length is 15 residues. Germline V CDR1 and CDR2: LGHNA, YSLEER. CDR3 nucleotides: TGCGCCAGCAGCCAAGGACCAATACAGGGAGTTACGCAGTATTTT. Protein: CASSQGPIQGVTQYF.

The rearrangement links TRBV19 to TRBJ2-1, with TRBD1 matching over 9 bases. CDR1 is LNHDA, CDR2 SQIVND, per germline (reference sequence). V lost 4 bases to trimming and J lost 2 bases; unmatched junction nucleotides: 3. The CDR3 is made up of 15 amino acids. Written as DNA, the CDR3 is TGTGCCAGTAGTACTCACAGGGGGCCCTACAATGAGCAGTTCTTC. As protein: CASSTHRGPYNEQFF.

This clone appeared a single time. The chain links TRBV7-8 to TRBJ2-5; TRBD2 matches at 10 bases. The CDR3 contains 17 residues. Looked up from germline, CDR1 is SGHVS and CDR2 is FQNEAQ. The V and J ends lost 3 bases and 5 bases, in that order; junction bases with no gene match: 12. CDR3 in amino acids: CASSFGASGSRRETQYF. The CDR3, as DNA: TGTGCCAGCAGCTTCGGGGCTAGCGGGAGCCGGAGGGAGACCCAGTACTTC.

The chain couples TRBV19 to TRBJ2-2; 9 bases agree with TRBD2. V lost 6 bases to trimming and J lost 4 bases; unmatched junction nucleotides: 12. This CDR3 comprises 17 residues. CDR1 is LNHDA and CDR2 is SQIVND in the germline V gene (reference sequence). The CDR3 bases are TGTGCCAGTAGCCCGCTAGCGGGAACCCGTTTCACCGGGGAGCTGTTTTTT. It is translated as CASSPLAGTRFTGELFF. Complete variable domain (other parts from reference TRBV19 and TRBJ2-2): DGGITQSPKYLFRKEGQNVTLSCEQNLNHDAMYWYRQDPGQGLRLIYYSQIVNDFQKGDIAEGYSVSREKKESFPLTVTSAQKNPTAFYLCASSPLAGTRFTGELFFGEGSRLTVL.

In its sample, this clone was seen a few times. The chain links TRBV19 to TRBJ2-7, with 10 bases lining up with TRBD2. Germline loops: CDR1 LNHDA, CDR2 SQIVND (reference sequence). Losses at the gene ends were 5 bases for V and 1 base for J; bases not matched to a gene: 5. The CDR3 runs 15 residues. CDR3: CASSVTSGLSYEQYF. The CDR3 bases are TGTGCCAGTAGTGTGACTAGCGGGCTGTCCTACGAGCAGTACTTC.

The J gene is TRBJ1-1, the V gene TRBV28; D is uncertain. The germline CDR1 and CDR2 sequences are MDHEN and SYDVKM. V lost 6 bases to trimming and J lost 5 bases, with 13 bases between them. The CDR3 contains 13 residues. CDR3 amino acids: CASSLSGGTEAFF. CDR3 sequence (DNA): TGTGCCAGCAGCTTGTCGGGAGGTACTGAAGCTTTCTTT.

The chain links TRBV11-2 to TRBJ2-2, with 9 bases aligning to TRBD2. In germline, CDR1 is SGHAT, CDR2 FQNNGV. The CDR3 runs 14 residues. J gave up 6 bases and V 10 bases, and 9 bases lay outside the gene matches. CDR3 sequence: CATETSGLAGELFF. In DNA, the CDR3 is TGTGCCACCGAGACTAGCGGCCTAGCCGGGGAGCTGTTTTTT. Using reference TRBV11-2 and TRBJ2-2 for the parts outside the CDR3, the full variable domain is EAGVAQSPRYKIIEKRQSVAFWCNPISGHATLYWYQQILGQGPKLLIQFQNNGVVDDSQLPKDRFSAERLKGVDSTLKIQPAKLEDSAVYLCATETSGLAGELFFGEGSRLTVL.

The genes are TRBV5-4 and TRBJ1-5; D gene unclear. Germline V gene sequence: CDR1 SGHNT, CDR2 YYREEE (reference sequence). The V end lost 1 base, the J end lost 3 bases, and 8 bases lay between the germline ends. This CDR3 region has 14 residues. DNA for the CDR3: TGTGCCAGCAGCTTGAACGGCGTCAATCAGCCCCAGCATTTT. This translates into CASSLNGVNQPQHF. Full variable domain (rest looked up from reference TRBV5-4 and TRBJ1-5): ETGVTQSPTHLIKTRGQQVTLRCSSQSGHNTVSWYQQALGQGPQFIFQYYREEENGRGNFPPRFSGLQFPNYSSELNVNALELDDSALYLCASSLNGVNQPQHFGDGTRLSIL.

This chain links TRBV18 with TRBJ2-1, with D maybe TRBD2 (5 bases). CDR3 size: 17 residues. Trimming took 4 bases from V and 7 from J, leaving 23 bases between them. In germline, CDR1 is KGHSH, CDR2 LQKENI. The CDR3 nucleotides are TGTGCCAGCTCACGAGAGAGCTCAGCGGTCGGTTGGAATGAGCAGTTCTTC. As protein: CASSRESSAVGWNEQFF.

This clone has only a few counts. The gene calls are TRBV5-4 and TRBJ2-1; unclear D gene. Trimming removed 4 bases from V and 9 bases from J, with 17 bases in between. Germline CDR1 SGHNT, CDR2 YYREEE (reference sequence). The length of the CDR3 is 14 residues. CDR3 bases: TGTGCCAGCAGCAAATTCGCGGCTAGACCTGAGCAGTTCTTC. Amino acid sequence: CASSKFAARPEQFF. Full variable domain (outside the CDR3, taken from reference TRBV5-4 and TRBJ2-1): ETGVTQSPTHLIKTRGQQVTLRCSSQSGHNTVSWYQQALGQGPQFIFQYYREEENGRGNFPPRFSGLQFPNYSSELNVNALELDDSALYLCASSKFAARPEQFFGPGTRLTVL.

The rearrangement joins TRBV29-1 to TRBJ2-7; the D is unclear. Trimming stripped 2 bases from V and 3 bases from J, with 8 bases between. The CDR3 is made up of 12 amino acids. CDR1 and CDR2 (germline): SQVTM, ANQGSEA. CDR3 bases: TGCAGCGTTGAAATAGGTCGCTACGAGCAGTACTTC. Translated: CSVEIGRYEQYF.

Only a few counts were recorded for this clone. The V and J genes are TRBV2 and TRBJ2-7; 9 bases map to TRBD1. V was pared by 6 bases and J by 6 bases, with 3 bases of the junction left unmatched. This CDR3 has 12 residues. Germline V gives CDR1 SNHLY, CDR2 FYNNEI. Here the CDR3 DNA reads TGTGCCAGCAGCCGGGACAGGGTCGAGCAGTACTTC. Protein product: CASSRDRVEQYF.

The chain recombines TRBV7-9 with TRBJ1-4, with TRBD1 identical over 8 bases. The CDR3 covers 15 residues. Per germline, CDR1 SEHNR and CDR2 FQNEAQ (reference sequence). V lost 5 bases and J lost 5; bases outside the gene matches: 7. Here the CDR3 reads CASSRPTGENEKLFF. Written as DNA, the CDR3 is TGTGCCAGCAGCAGACCGACAGGGGAGAATGAAAAACTGTTTTTT.

This chain connects TRBV11-3 to TRBJ2-7; either TRBD1 or TRBD2 may supply D (5 bases each). This CDR3 has 14 amino acids. V was shortened by 5 bases and J by 2 bases, with 13 bases between the two germline ends. Germline V gene lookup returns CDR1 SGHNT and CDR2 YENEEA. This CDR3 reads CASSPRDRTYEQYF. The CDR3 DNA is TGTGCCAGCAGCCCCCGGGACCGAACCTACGAGCAGTACTTC.

V gene TRBV19 combines with J gene TRBJ2-7, with 9 bases matching TRBD2. The J segment lost 2 bases and the V segment lost 7 bases, leaving 6 bases of the junction unmatched. The CDR3 totals 14 residues. Germline V gene lookup returns CDR1 LNHDA and CDR2 SQIVND (reference sequence). CDR3 nucleotides: TGTGCCAGTAAGCAGTCTAGCGGGACCTACGAGCAGTACTTC. This sequence encodes CASKQSSGTYEQYF. The complete variable domain, with remaining parts taken from reference TRBV19 and TRBJ2-7, reads DGGITQSPKYLFRKEGQNVTLSCEQNLNHDAMYWYRQDPGQGLRLIYYSQIVNDFQKGDIAEGYSVSREKKESFPLTVTSAQKNPTAFYLCASKQSSGTYEQYFGPGTRLTVT.

This sequence joins TRBV27 and TRBJ1-1; TRBD1 matches at 7 bases. V was clipped by 5 bases and J by 3 bases; unmatched bases: 6. The CDR3 has 14 amino acids. The germline V gene encodes CDR1 MNHEY and CDR2 SMNVEV (reference sequence). The CDR3 loop is CASSRYRGDTEAFF. The CDR3 bases are TGTGCCAGCAGTAGATACAGGGGTGACACTGAAGCTTTCTTT.

This clone was detected a few times. The V gene is TRBV4-1, the J gene TRBJ1-1; D may be TRBD1 (5 bases). The germline V and J ends were trimmed by 1 base and 0 bases, with 9 bases remaining between them. Germline V gene sequence: CDR1 MGHRA, CDR2 YSYEKL. CDR3 size: 15 residues. In DNA form, the CDR3 reads TGCGCCAGCAGCCAAGTCGCAGGGCTGAACACTGAAGCTTTCTTT. Translated, it gives CASSQVAGLNTEAFF.

This clone was recorded only once. The chain recombines TRBV2 with TRBJ2-1; 7 positions agree with TRBD2. The germline CDR1 and CDR2 sequences are SNHLY and FYNNEI. V gave up 1 base and J gave up 3 bases; unmatched junction bases: 6. CDR3 length: 16 amino acids. DNA for the CDR3: TGTGCCAGCAGTGAAGGGGCCGGGAGGTACTACAATGAGCAGTTCTTC. It translates to CASSEGAGRYYNEQFF.

This clone was picked up one time. The chain combines TRBV4-1 with TRBJ1-2; D ambiguous. V was trimmed by 1 base and J by 3 bases, leaving 12 bases between them. This CDR3 is built from 15 residues. Germline loops: CDR1 MGHRA, CDR2 YSYEKL. CDR3 residues: CASSQGTAVDYGYTF. The CDR3, as DNA: TGCGCCAGCAGCCAAGGGACGGCGGTGGACTATGGCTACACCTTC.

The V gene is TRBV18, the J gene TRBJ2-5; 9 nucleotides match TRBD1. CDR3 size: 15 residues. Trimming cost V 6 bases and J 2 bases; bases outside gene matches: 7. CDR1 is KGHSH and CDR2 is LQKENI in the germline V gene. The CDR3, as DNA: TGTGCCAGCTCGCTGGGACAGGGTATTCAAGAGACCCAGTACTTC. Translation: CASSLGQGIQETQYF. Supplemented by reference TRBV18 and TRBJ2-5, the full variable domain reads NAGVMQNPRHLVRRRGQEARLRCSPMKGHSHVYWYRQLPEEGLKFMVYLQKENIIDESGMPKERFSAEFPKEGPSILRIQQVVRGDSAAYFCASSLGQGIQETQYFGPGTRLLVL.

This rearrangement joins TRBV5-1 to TRBJ2-2; 8 bases line up with TRBD1. This CDR3 is built from 16 residues. CDR1 and CDR2 from the germline V gene are SGHRS and YFSETQ. V lost 1 base and J lost 1; bases outside the gene matches: 3. The CDR3 loop is CASSLLGQGNTGELFF. For the CDR3, the DNA is TGCGCCAGCAGCTTGTTAGGACAGGGGAACACCGGGGAGCTGTTTTTT. The whole variable domain, remainder taken from reference TRBV5-1 and TRBJ2-2, is KAGVTQTPRYLIKTRGQQVTLSCSPISGHRSVSWYQQTPGQGLQFLFEYFSETQRNKGNFPGRFSGRQFSNSRSEMNVSTLELGDSALYLCASSLLGQGNTGELFFGEGSRLTVL.

The sample holds one count of this clone. The V gene is TRBV29-1, the J gene TRBJ1-1; tentatively, D is TRBD1 (6 bases). The CDR3 sequence is 13 residues long. CDR1 is SQVTM and CDR2 is ANQGSEA in the germline V gene. Trimming removed 6 bases at V and 1 base at J, with 12 bases between. The CDR3, as DNA: TGCAGCGTCCGGGACACTCAGAACACTGAAGCTTTCTTT. It is translated as CSVRDTQNTEAFF.

J is TRBJ1-4 and V is TRBV7-6, with D perhaps matching TRBD1 (5 bases). Germline V lookup: CDR1 SGHVS, CDR2 FNYEAQ. The CDR3 is made up of 15 amino acids. Trimming stripped 5 bases from V and 4 bases from J, with 14 bases between. CDR3 nucleotide sequence: TGTGCCAGCAGCCGACAGTACAGCCGTAATGAAAAACTGTTTTTT. Translation: CASSRQYSRNEKLFF. Supplemented by reference TRBV7-6 and TRBJ1-4, the full variable domain reads GAGVSQSPRYKVTKRGQDVALRCDPISGHVSLYWYRQALGQGPEFLTYFNYEAQQDKSGLPNDRFSAERPEGSISTLTIQRTEQRDSAMYRCASSRQYSRNEKLFFGSGTQLSVL.